The 13 T cell receptor beta chains below come from one sample, sequenced in a study of T-cell memory formation after mild COVID-19. MiXCR, run by TCRdb on the 5' RACE reads, gives a single entry per CDR3 protein. The sample carries about 130,000 distinct CDR3 sequences, over 15% recorded once. Sequenced: PBMCs or a T cell subset sorted from them (not recorded which). These receptors were obtained from a man aged 18 to 29 who had mild COVID-19 (a few samples of this study predate the infection). Cell type and time point are not known.

This clonotype was detected a few times. The chain has TRBV6-1 and TRBJ1-4, with unresolved D. V dropped 6 bases and J dropped 0 bases, with 14 bases sitting between them. This CDR3 contains 16 residues. Germline lookup yields CDR1 MNHNS and CDR2 SASEGT. CDR3 coding DNA: TGTGCCAGCAGCCGAATGGCGGTTGCAACTAATGAAAAACTGTTTTTT. It encodes CASSRMAVATNEKLFF.

This clonotype has only a few counts. The chain couples TRBV14 to TRBJ2-3; D might be TRBD2 (6 bases). The germline V and J ends were trimmed by 4 bases and 0 bases, with 11 bases remaining between them. Germline values: CDR1 SGHDN, CDR2 FVKESK. The CDR3 covers 15 residues. CDR3 region: CASSPRLDSTDTQYF. DNA for the CDR3: TGTGCCAGCAGCCCGCGACTAGATAGCACAGATACGCAGTATTTT.

At least ten counts were recorded for this clonotype. The chain uses TRBV15 and TRBJ2-2; 11 bases align to TRBD2. Germline assignment: CDR1 LNHNV and CDR2 YYDKDF (reference sequence). V lost 0 bases, J lost 5 bases, and 14 bases stayed unmatched. CDR3 length equals 20 residues. This CDR3 reads CATSRDVEVLASGGTGELFF. The DNA for the CDR3 is TGTGCCACCAGCAGAGATGTAGAGGTGTTGGCTAGCGGGGGGACCGGGGAGCTGTTTTTT.

The CDR3 protein is CASSPAGGYGYTF. For the CDR3, the DNA is TGTGCCAGCAGCCCAGCGGGAGGATATGGCTACACCTTC. The chain carries TRBV11-2 and TRBJ1-2; D is unresolved. Deletions cut 5 bases from V and 5 bases from J, with 12 bases between. Per germline, CDR1 SGHAT and CDR2 FQNNGV. The length of the CDR3 is 13 residues. The entire variable domain, with the rest obtained from reference TRBV11-2 and TRBJ1-2, is as follows: EAGVAQSPRYKIIEKRQSVAFWCNPISGHATLYWYQQILGQGPKLLIQFQNNGVVDDSQLPKDRFSAERLKGVDSTLKIQPAKLEDSAVYLCASSPAGGYGYTFGSGTRLTVV.

This clonotype was seen a few times. CDR3 nucleotides: TGTGCCAGTAGGCCGACAGCCGGGGAGCTGTTTTTT. Its protein product is CASRPTAGELFF. The V and J genes are TRBV19 and TRBJ2-2; D is possibly TRBD1 (5 bases). CDR1 and CDR2 (germline): LNHDA, SQIVND (reference sequence). This CDR3 has 12 residues. V lost 6 bases, J lost 6 bases, and 8 bases lay in between.

V and J are TRBV7-2 and TRBJ2-5, with D uncertain. CDR1 and CDR2 (germline): SGHTA, FQGNSA. V was clipped by 5 bases and J by 3 bases, with 7 bases between them. There are 12 residues in the CDR3. CDR3 region: CASSRPEETQYF. The CDR3 DNA is TGTGCCAGCAGCCGGCCGGAAGAGACCCAGTACTTC.

The gene calls are TRBV12-3 or TRBV12-4 and TRBJ1-6; D possibly corresponds to TRBD1 (6 bases). The CDR3 loop spans 15 amino acids. Trimming left V 3 bases short and J 5 bases short, with 11 bases between. CDR3 region: CASSFGQGNNSPLHF. The CDR3 nucleotides read TGTGCCAGCAGTTTTGGGCAGGGGAATAATTCACCCCTCCACTTT.

This clonotype was counted only a few times. This chain joins TRBV3-1 and TRBJ2-3, with 12 bases that match TRBD2. CDR1 and CDR2 from the germline V gene are LGHDT and YNNKEL (reference sequence). The trim removed 0 bases at V and 7 bases at J, leaving 5 bases unmatched. This CDR3 contains 16 residues. CDR3 residues: CASSQDPSGGANTQYF. The DNA for the CDR3 is TGTGCCAGCAGCCAAGATCCTAGCGGGGGGGCGAATACGCAGTATTTT.

The CDR3 here is CASSLAMGQGTWEQYF. CDR3 coding DNA: TGTGCCAGCAGCTTGGCCATGGGACAGGGGACGTGGGAGCAGTACTTC. The chain links TRBV5-4 to TRBJ2-7; the match to TRBD1 covers 10 bases. This CDR3 spans 16 amino acids. CDR1 and CDR2 (germline): SGHNT, YYREEE (reference sequence). J lost 7 bases, V lost 0 bases, and 10 bases had no gene match.

This clonotype was detected only a few times. The chain employs TRBV7-3 and TRBJ2-1; 7 bases are a match to TRBD1. CDR1 is SGHTA and CDR2 is FQGTGA in the germline V gene. The CDR3 extends over 16 amino acids. Trimming cost V 1 base and J 7 bases; bases outside gene matches: 10. CDR3 in DNA: TGTGCCAGCAGCTTAATCGGGCAGGGGGTTCGGAATGAGCAGTTCTTC. Translating gives CASSLIGQGVRNEQFF.

The rearrangement joins TRBV19 to TRBJ2-7; D possibly corresponds to TRBD1 (5 bases). Between the trimmed V and J ends, which lost 3 bases and 4 bases, there was a span of 10 bases. Per the germline V gene, CDR1 is LNHDA and CDR2 is SQIVND (reference sequence). This CDR3 has 13 amino acids. In nucleotides, the CDR3 is TGTGCCAGTAGTATTCAGGGTGGGTACGAGCAGTACTTC. This codes for CASSIQGGYEQYF.

This clonotype came up once. V gene TRBV7-2 combines with J gene TRBJ1-2; D is uncertain. With 5 bases removed from V and 7 bases from J, the gap between germline ends came to 14 bases. The CDR3 sequence is 13 residues long. CDR1 SGHTA and CDR2 FQGNSA come from the germline V gene. This chain's CDR3 is CASSPLLSGGYTF. The CDR3 coding sequence is TGTGCCAGCAGCCCACTCCTTTCGGGTGGCTACACCTTC.

This clonotype was counted a few times. The rearrangement links TRBV5-1 to TRBJ2-7; the D is unclear. The CDR3 has 11 residues. Germline V gene data show CDR1 as SGHRS and CDR2 as YFSETQ. Deletions cut 5 bases from V and 5 bases from J, with 8 bases between. The CDR3 reads CASRDLDEQYF. Written as DNA, the CDR3 is TGCGCCAGCAGAGATTTGGACGAGCAGTACTTC.